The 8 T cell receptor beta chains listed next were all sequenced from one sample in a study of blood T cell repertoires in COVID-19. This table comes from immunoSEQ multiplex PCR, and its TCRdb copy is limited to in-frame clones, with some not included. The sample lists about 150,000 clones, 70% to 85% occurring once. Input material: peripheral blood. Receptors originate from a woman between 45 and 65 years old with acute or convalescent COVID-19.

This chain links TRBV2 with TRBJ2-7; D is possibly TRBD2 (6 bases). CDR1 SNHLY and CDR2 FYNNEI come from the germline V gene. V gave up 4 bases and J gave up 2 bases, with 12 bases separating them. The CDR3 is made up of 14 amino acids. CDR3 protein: CASSGGAGTYEQYF. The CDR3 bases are TGTGCCAGCAGTGGAGGGGCGGGGACCTACGAGCAGTACTTC.

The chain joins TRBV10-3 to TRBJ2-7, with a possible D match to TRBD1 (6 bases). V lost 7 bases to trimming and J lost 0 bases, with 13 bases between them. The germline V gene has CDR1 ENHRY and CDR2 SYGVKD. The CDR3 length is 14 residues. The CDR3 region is CAITDRFGSYEQYF. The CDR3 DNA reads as TGTGCCATCACAGACAGGTTCGGCTCCTACGAGCAGTACTTC.

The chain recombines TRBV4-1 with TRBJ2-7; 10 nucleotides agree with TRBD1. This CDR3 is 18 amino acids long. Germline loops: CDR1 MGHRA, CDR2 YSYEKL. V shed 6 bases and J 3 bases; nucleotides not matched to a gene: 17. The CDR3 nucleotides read TGCGCCAGCAGTTACGTACTCCCCGGGACAGGGGTAGGCTACGAGCAGTACTTC. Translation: CASSYVLPGTGVGYEQYF.

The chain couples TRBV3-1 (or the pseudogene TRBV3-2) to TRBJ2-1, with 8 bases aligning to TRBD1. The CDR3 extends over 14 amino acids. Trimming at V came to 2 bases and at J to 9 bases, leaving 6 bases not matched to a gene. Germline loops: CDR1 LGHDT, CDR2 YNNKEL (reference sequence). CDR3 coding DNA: TGTGCCAGCAGCCAACGACGAACAGGGGGTGAGCAGTTCTTC. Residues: CASSQRRTGGEQFF.

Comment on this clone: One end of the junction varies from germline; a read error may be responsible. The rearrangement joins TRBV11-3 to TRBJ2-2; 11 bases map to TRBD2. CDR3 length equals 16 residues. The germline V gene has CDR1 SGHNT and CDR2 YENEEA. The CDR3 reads CASSLDSGRGTGELFF. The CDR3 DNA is TGTGCCAGCAGCCTAGATAGCGGGAGGGGAACCGGGGAGCTGTTTTTT.

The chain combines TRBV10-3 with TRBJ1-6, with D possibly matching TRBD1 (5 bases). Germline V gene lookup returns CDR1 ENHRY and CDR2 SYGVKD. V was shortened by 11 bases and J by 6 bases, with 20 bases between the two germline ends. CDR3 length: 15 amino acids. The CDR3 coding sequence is TGTGCCTCCAGAAGGGGTCTGGCCCCTAATTCACCCCTCCACTTT. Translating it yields CASRRGLAPNSPLHF.

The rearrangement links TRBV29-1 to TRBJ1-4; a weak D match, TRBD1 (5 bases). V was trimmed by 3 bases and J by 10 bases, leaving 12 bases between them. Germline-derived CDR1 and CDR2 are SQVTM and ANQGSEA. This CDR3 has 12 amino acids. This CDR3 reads CSVDLWGGKLFF. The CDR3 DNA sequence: TGCAGCGTTGACCTCTGGGGGGGAAAACTGTTTTTT.

As DNA, the CDR3 is TGTGCCAGCAGCCCCAGGGACTCGAGCTCCTACGAGCAGTACTTC. Its translation: CASSPRDSSSYEQYF. The chain joins TRBV7-8 to TRBJ2-7, with D possibly matching TRBD2 (6 bases). Germline V gene sequence: CDR1 SGHVS, CDR2 FQNEAQ. The CDR3 has 15 amino acids. V dropped 5 bases and J dropped 0 bases, with 14 bases sitting between them.